This T cell receptor (beta chain) stems from a study of T cell repertoires in cytomegalovirus infection. Study-level background: From public TCR beta signatures came an indication of both CMV infection and matching HLA type.

As for this clonotype: What it binds is not known.

The germline CDR1 and CDR2 sequences are SGHTA and FQGNSA. V was clipped by 6 bases and J by 2 bases, with 13 bases between them. This CDR3 is built from 14 residues. Study-wide findings and caveats: Carriers of CMV and the relevant HLA type were discriminated by public TCR beta frequency. HLA-C-restricted TCR beta clonotypes specific for CMV led the ex vivo response.

In TCRdb, the reads were re-called with MiXCR into one record per CDR3 protein. The sample has hundreds of thousands of distinct CDR3 sequences; 9.5% are singletons. This TCR was recovered from a human donor in good health (CMV status not recorded). Some clones in this sample may be carry-over from other donors' samples. The chain has TRBV7-2 and TRBJ1-2; D is ambiguous. Material for sequencing was PBMCs. The CDR3 reads CASRPTGENYGYTF. The CDR3, as DNA: TGTGCCAGCAGGCCAACCGGGGAGAACTATGGCTACACCTTC.